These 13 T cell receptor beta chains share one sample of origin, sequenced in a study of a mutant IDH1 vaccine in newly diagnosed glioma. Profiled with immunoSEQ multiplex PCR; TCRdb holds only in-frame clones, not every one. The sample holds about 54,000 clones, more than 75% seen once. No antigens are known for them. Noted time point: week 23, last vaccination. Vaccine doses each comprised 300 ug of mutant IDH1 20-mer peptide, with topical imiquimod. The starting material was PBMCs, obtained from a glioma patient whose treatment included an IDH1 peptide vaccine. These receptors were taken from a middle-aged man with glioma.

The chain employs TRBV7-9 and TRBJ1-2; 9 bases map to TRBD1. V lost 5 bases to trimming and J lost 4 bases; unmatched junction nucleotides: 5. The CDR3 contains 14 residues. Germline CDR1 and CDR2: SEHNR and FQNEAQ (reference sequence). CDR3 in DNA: TGTGCCAGCAGCGCCCGACAGGGGGGCTATGGCTACACCTTC. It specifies CASSARQGGYGYTF.

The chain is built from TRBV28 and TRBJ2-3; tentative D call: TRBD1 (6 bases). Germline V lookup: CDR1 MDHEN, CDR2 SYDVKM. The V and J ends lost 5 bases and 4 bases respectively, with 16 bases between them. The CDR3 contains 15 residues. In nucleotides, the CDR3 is TGTGCCAGCAGTCCCCTGGGCAGGGGCGCAGATACGCAGTATTTT. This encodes CASSPLGRGADTQYF.

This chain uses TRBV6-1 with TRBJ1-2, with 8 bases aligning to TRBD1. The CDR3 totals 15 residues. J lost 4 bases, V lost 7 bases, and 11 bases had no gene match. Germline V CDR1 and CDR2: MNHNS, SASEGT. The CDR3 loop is CASTVAHGTGYGYTF. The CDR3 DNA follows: TGTGCCAGCACTGTCGCCCACGGGACAGGCTATGGCTACACCTTC.

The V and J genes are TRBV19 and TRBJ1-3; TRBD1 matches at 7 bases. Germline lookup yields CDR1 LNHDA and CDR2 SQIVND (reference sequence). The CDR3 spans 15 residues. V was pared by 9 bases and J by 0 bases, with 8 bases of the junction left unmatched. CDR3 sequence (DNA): TGTGCCAGCACGGGACAGCACGACTCTGGAAACACCATATATTTT. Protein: CASTGQHDSGNTIYF.

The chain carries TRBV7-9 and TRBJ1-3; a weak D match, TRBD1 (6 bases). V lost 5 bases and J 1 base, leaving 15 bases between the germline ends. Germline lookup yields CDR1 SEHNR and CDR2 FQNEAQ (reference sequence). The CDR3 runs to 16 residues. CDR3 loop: CASSPQDRTSGNTIYF. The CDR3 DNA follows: TGTGCCAGCAGCCCTCAAGACAGGACTTCTGGAAACACCATATATTTT.

CDR3 residues: CASSGGSTGNTIYF. CDR3 nucleotide sequence: TGTGCCAGCTCCGGCGGCAGCACTGGAAACACCATATATTTT. This chain connects TRBV6-6 to TRBJ1-3; the D is unclear. This CDR3 is built from 14 residues. V was cut by 8 bases and J by 2 bases, with 13 bases left in between. The V gene's germline CDR1 is MNHNY and CDR2 SVGAGI (reference sequence).

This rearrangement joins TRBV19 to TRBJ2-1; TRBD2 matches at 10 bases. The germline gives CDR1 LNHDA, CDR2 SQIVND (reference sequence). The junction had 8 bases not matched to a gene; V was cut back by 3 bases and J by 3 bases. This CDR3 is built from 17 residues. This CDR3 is CASSIVNLAGVYNEQFF. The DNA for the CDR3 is TGTGCCAGTAGTATTGTCAATCTAGCGGGAGTCTACAATGAGCAGTTCTTC.

This chain's CDR3 is CASSLEGLMNTEAFF. The CDR3 DNA reads TGTGCCAGCAGCTTAGAGGGACTTATGAACACTGAAGCTTTCTTT. This chain links TRBV7-9 with TRBJ1-1, with a tentative D call TRBD1 (5 bases). This CDR3 has 15 amino acids. With 1 base removed from V and 0 bases from J, the gap between germline ends came to 9 bases. CDR1 and CDR2 from the germline V gene are SEHNR and FQNEAQ (reference sequence).

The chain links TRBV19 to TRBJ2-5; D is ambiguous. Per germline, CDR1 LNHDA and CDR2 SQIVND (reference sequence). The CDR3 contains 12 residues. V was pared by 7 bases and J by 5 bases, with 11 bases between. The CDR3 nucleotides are TGTGCCAGTATGGGCGGTTCGGAGACCCAGTACTTC. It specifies CASMGGSETQYF. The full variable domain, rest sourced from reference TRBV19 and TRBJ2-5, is DGGITQSPKYLFRKEGQNVTLSCEQNLNHDAMYWYRQDPGQGLRLIYYSQIVNDFQKGDIAEGYSVSREKKESFPLTVTSAQKNPTAFYLCASMGGSETQYFGPGTRLLVL.

The CDR3 spells CASSLRGPGNTEAFF. CDR3 nucleotides: TGTGCCAGCAGTTTGAGGGGCCCGGGGAACACTGAAGCTTTCTTT. The rearrangement uses TRBV27 and TRBJ1-1; the D gene is possibly TRBD1 (5 bases). Germline CDR1 MNHEY, CDR2 SMNVEV (reference sequence). This CDR3 spans 15 amino acids. V lost 3 bases and J lost 1, with 12 bases in between.

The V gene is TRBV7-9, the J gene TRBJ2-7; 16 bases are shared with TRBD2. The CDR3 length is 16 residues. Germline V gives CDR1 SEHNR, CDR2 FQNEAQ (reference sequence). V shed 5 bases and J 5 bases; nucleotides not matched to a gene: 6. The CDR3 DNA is TGTGCCAGCAGCGCCGGGACTAGCGGGAGGGTAAACGAGCAGTACTTC. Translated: CASSAGTSGRVNEQYF. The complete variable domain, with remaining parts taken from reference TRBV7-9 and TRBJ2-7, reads DTGVSQNPRHKITKRGQNVTFRCDPISEHNRLYWYRQTLGQGPEFLTYFQNEAQLEKSRLLSDRFSAERPKGSFSTLEIQRTEQGDSAMYLCASSAGTSGRVNEQYFGPGTRLTVT.

The DNA for the CDR3 is TGTGCCAGCATCCCCGGGGTGAGCTCCTACAATGAGCAGTTCTTC. This encodes CASIPGVSSYNEQFF. The chain joins TRBV27 to TRBJ2-1; possible D gene TRBD2, 5 bases. Germline CDR1 is MNHEY and CDR2 is SMNVEV (reference sequence). The CDR3 is made up of 15 amino acids. Trimming pared 7 bases from V and 0 bases from J, leaving 13 bases between.

This CDR3 is CASSEWRNSNQPQHF. The CDR3 coding sequence is TGTGCCAGTAGTGAGTGGCGGAATAGCAATCAGCCCCAGCATTTT. The chain couples TRBV19 to TRBJ1-5; D unresolved. The V end was cut by 5 bases, the J end by 0 bases, with 11 bases between. This CDR3 contains 15 residues. Germline V gene sequence: CDR1 LNHDA, CDR2 SQIVND (reference sequence).